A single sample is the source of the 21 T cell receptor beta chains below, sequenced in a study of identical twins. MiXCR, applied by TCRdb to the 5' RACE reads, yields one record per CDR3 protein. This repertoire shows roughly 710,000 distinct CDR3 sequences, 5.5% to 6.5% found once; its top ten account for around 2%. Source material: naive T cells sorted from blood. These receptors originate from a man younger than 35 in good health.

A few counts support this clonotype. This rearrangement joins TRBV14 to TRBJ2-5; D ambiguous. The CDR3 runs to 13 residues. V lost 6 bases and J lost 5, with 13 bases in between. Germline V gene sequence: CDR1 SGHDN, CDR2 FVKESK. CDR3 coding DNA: TGTGCCAGCAGATACGGGCCAGTCGAGACCCAGTACTTC. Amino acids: CASRYGPVETQYF. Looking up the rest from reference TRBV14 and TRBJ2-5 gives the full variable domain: EAGVTQFPSHSVIEKGQTVTLRCDPISGHDNLYWYRRVMGKEIKFLLHFVKESKQDESGMPNNRFLAERTGGTYSTLKVQPAELEDSGVYFCASRYGPVETQYFGPGTRLLVL.

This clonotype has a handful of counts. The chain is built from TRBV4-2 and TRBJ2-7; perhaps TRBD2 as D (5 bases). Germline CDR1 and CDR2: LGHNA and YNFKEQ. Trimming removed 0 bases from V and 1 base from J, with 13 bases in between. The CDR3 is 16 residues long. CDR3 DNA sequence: TGTGCCAGCAGCCAAGATTTGGGCGGGCCATCCTACGAGCAGTACTTC. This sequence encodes CASSQDLGGPSYEQYF.

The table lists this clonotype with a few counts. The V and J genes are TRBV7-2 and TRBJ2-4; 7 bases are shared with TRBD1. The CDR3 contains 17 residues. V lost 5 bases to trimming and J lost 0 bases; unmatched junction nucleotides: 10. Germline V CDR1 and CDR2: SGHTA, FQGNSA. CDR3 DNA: TGTGCCAGCAGCCATAATAGGGACAGACTAGCCAAAAACATTCAGTACTTC. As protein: CASSHNRDRLAKNIQYF.

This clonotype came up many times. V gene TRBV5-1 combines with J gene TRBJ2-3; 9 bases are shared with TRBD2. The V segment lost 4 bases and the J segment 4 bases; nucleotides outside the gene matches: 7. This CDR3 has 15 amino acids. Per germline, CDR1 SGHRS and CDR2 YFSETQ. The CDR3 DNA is TGCGCCAGCAGCCCAACTAGCGGGTCCGCAGATACGCAGTATTTT. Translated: CASSPTSGSADTQYF.

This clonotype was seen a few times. The CDR3 DNA is TGCAGTGCTAGAGATCAGGGGGAGGGGGAAAAACTGTTTTTT. The encoded protein is CSARDQGEGEKLFF. The J gene is TRBJ1-4, the V gene TRBV20-1; 7 bases align to TRBD1. The CDR3 consists of 14 residues. The germline V gene has CDR1 DFQATT and CDR2 SNEGSKA (reference sequence). The J segment lost 8 bases and the V segment lost 0 bases, leaving 6 bases of the junction unmatched.

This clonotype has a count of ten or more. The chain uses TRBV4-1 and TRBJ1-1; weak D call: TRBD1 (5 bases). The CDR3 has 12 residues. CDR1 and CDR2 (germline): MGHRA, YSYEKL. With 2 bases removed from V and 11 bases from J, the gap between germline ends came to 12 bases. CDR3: CASSQTGSVAFF. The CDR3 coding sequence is TGCGCCAGCAGCCAAACAGGTTCTGTCGCTTTCTTT.

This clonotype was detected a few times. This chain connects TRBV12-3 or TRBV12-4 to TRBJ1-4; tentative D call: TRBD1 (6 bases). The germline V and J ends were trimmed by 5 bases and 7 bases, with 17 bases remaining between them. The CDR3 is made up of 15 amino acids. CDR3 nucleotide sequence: TGTGCCAGCAGTCGCGCAGGGGAAGGAAGTGAAAAACTGTTTTTT. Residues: CASSRAGEGSEKLFF.

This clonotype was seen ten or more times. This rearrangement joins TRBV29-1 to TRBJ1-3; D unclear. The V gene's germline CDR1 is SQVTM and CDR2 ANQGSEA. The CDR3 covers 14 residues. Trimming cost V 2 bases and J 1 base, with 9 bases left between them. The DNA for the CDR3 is TGCAGCGTTGAAAGTGCAGGTTCTGGAAACACCATATATTTT. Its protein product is CSVESAGSGNTIYF.

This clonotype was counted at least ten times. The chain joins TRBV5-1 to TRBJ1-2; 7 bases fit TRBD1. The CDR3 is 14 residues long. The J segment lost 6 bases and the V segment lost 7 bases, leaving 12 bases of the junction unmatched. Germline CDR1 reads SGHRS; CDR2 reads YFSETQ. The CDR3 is CASGIGQAINGYTF. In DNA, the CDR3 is TGCGCCAGCGGAATCGGACAGGCGATAAATGGCTACACCTTC.

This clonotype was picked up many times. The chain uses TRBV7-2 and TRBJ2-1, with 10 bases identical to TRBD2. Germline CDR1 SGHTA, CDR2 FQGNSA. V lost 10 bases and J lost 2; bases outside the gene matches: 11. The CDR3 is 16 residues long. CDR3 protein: CATRGGLASPYNEQFF. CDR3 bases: TGTGCCACCCGGGGGGGACTAGCGTCCCCCTACAATGAGCAGTTCTTC.

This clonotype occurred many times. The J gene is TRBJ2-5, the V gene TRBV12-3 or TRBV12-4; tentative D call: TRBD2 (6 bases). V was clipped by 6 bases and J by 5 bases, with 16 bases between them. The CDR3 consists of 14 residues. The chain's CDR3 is CASSSGGRRETQYF. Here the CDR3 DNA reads TGTGCCAGCAGCTCCGGGGGTAGAAGGGAGACCCAGTACTTC.

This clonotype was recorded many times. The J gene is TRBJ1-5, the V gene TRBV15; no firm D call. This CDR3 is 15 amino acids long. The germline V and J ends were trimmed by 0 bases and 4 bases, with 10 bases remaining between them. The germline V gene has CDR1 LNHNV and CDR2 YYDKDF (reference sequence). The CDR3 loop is CATSRDLGRNQPQHF. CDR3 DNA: TGTGCCACCAGCAGAGATTTGGGGAGGAATCAGCCCCAGCATTTT.

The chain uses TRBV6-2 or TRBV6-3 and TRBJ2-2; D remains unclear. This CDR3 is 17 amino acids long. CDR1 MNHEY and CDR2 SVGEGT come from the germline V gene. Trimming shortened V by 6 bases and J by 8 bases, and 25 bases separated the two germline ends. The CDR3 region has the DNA TGTGCCAGCAGAGCGCCGGGCTCCCCCTGGACGGTTGGGGAGCTGTTTTTT. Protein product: CASRAPGSPWTVGELFF.

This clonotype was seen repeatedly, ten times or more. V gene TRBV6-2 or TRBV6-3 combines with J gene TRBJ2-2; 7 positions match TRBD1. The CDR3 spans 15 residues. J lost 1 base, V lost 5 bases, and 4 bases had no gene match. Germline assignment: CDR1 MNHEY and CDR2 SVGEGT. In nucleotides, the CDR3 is TGTGCCAGCAGTAATCCAGGGGGGAACACCGGGGAGCTGTTTTTT. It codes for CASSNPGGNTGELFF.

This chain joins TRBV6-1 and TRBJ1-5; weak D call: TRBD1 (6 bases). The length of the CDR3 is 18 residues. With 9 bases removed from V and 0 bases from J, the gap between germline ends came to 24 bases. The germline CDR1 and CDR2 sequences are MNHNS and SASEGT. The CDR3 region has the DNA TGTGCCAGTAATATACGGGACACAAACCTCTATAGCAATCAGCCCCAGCATTTT. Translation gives CASNIRDTNLYSNQPQHF.

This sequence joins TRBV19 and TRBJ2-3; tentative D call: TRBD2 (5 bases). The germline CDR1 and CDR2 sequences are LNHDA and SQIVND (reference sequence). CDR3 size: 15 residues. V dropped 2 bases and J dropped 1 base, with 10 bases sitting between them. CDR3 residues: CASSIIAGGTDTQYF. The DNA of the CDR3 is TGTGCCAGTAGTATAATTGCGGGTGGCACAGATACGCAGTATTTT.

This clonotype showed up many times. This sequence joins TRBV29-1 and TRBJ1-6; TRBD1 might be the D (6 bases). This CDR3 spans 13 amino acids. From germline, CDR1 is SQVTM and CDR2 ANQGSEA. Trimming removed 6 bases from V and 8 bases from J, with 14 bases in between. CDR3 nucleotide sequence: TGCAGCGTCCAAGGGGGTAGGGATTCACCCCTCCACTTT. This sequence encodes CSVQGGRDSPLHF.

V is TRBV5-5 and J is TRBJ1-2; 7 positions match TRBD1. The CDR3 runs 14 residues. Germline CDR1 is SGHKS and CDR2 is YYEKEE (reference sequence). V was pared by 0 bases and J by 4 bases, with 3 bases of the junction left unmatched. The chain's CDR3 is CASSLGQGVYGYTF. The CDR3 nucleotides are TGTGCCAGCAGCTTGGGACAGGGTGTCTATGGCTACACCTTC.

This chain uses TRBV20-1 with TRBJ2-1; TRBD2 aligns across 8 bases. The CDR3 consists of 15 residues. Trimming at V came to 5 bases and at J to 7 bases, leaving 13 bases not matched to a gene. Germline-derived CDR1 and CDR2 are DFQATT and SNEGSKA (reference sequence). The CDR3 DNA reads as TGCAGTGCTTCATCCGGGATGATAGCGGGGAATGAGCAGTTCTTC. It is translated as CSASSGMIAGNEQFF.

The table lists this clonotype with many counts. DNA for the CDR3: TGCGCCAGCAGTGAAGATACTAGCACAGATACGCAGTATTTT. Its protein product is CASSEDTSTDTQYF. This chain uses TRBV10-2 with TRBJ2-3; no firm D call. Trimming left V 3 bases short and J 0 bases short, with 7 bases between. The CDR3 loop spans 14 amino acids. Germline V gene lookup returns CDR1 WSHSY and CDR2 SAAADI.

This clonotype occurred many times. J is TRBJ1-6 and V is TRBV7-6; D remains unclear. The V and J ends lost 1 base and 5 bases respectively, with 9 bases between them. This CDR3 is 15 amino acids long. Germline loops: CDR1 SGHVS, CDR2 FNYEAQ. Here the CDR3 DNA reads TGTGCCAGCAGCTTAGGAGGGCTGGATAATTCACCCCTCCACTTT. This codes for CASSLGGLDNSPLHF. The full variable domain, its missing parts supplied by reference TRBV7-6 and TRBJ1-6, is GAGVSQSPRYKVTKRGQDVALRCDPISGHVSLYWYRQALGQGPEFLTYFNYEAQQDKSGLPNDRFSAERPEGSISTLTIQRTEQRDSAMYRCASSLGGLDNSPLHFGNGTRLTVT.